Presented here are 19 T cell receptor beta chains from one specimen sequenced in a study of blood T cell repertoires in COVID-19. Clones were sequenced by immunoSEQ multiplex PCR, and TCRdb holds only the in-frame ones, with some missing. This sample has 150,000 to 200,000 clones, with approximately 84% found just once. Sequenced input: peripheral blood. These receptors originate from an elderly woman with acute or convalescent COVID-19.

The chain carries TRBV7-8 and TRBJ2-7, with 8 bases lining up with TRBD1. Trimming removed 4 bases from V and 2 bases from J; junction bases left unmatched: 7. The CDR3 is 15 residues long. CDR1 is SGHVS, CDR2 FQNEAQ, per germline. CDR3 in DNA: TGTGCCAGCAGCTATCGGACAGGGTACGCCTACGAGCAGTACTTC. Encoded protein: CASSYRTGYAYEQYF.

The rearrangement joins TRBV6-2 or TRBV6-3 to TRBJ1-5, with D tentatively TRBD1 (6 bases). Germline lookup yields CDR1 MNHEY and CDR2 SVGEGT. The CDR3 totals 13 residues. The V gene lost 5 bases and the J gene lost 5 bases, with 10 bases spanning the gap. CDR3 DNA: TGTGCCAGCAGTACAGGGCCCTATCAGCCCCAGCATTTT. Amino acids: CASSTGPYQPQHF.

J is TRBJ2-1 and V is TRBV11-2; 13 bases map to TRBD2. J gave up 7 bases and V 5 bases, and 8 bases lay outside the gene matches. The CDR3 is 16 residues long. Germline V gives CDR1 SGHAT, CDR2 FQNNGV. CDR3 nucleotides: TGTGCCAGCAGCCACGGGACTAGCGGGGCCGGGAATGAGCAGTTCTTC. Its translation: CASSHGTSGAGNEQFF.

The chain joins TRBV6-2 or TRBV6-3 to TRBJ2-4, with 7 bases matching TRBD1. Germline V gene lookup returns CDR1 MNHEY and CDR2 SVGEGT. The CDR3 covers 13 residues. Trimming at V came to 0 bases and at J to 10 bases, leaving 3 bases not matched to a gene. The CDR3 reads CASSYSGTVIQYF. Here the CDR3 DNA reads TGTGCCAGCAGTTACTCCGGGACAGTAATTCAGTACTTC.

The chain is built from TRBV21-1 and TRBJ2-1; the table's D call, TRBD1, has no DNA check behind it. TRBV21-1 is designated a pseudogene. This CDR3 comprises 15 residues. CDR3: CASSNRGQGIGEQFF. CDR3 nucleotide sequence: TGTGCCAGCAGCAACAGGGGACAGGGCATCGGTGAGCAGTTCTTC.

The chain recombines TRBV2 with TRBJ2-7; D is unclear. Per the germline V gene, CDR1 is SNHLY and CDR2 is FYNNEI. V was shortened by 6 bases and J by 0 bases, with 6 bases between the two germline ends. The CDR3 contains 12 residues. As DNA, the CDR3 is TGTGCCAGCAGCTTCTTCTCCTACGAGCAGTACTTC. It specifies CASSFFSYEQYF.

This rearrangement joins TRBV29-1 to TRBJ2-5; a possible D gene is TRBD2 (5 bases). This CDR3 comprises 12 residues. Germline CDR1 and CDR2: SQVTM and ANQGSEA. Trimming took 1 base from V and 5 from J, leaving 8 bases between them. The DNA for the CDR3 is TGCAGCGTTGAAGGCGGGCGGGAGACCCAGTACTTC. It is translated as CSVEGGRETQYF.

The rearrangement links TRBV5-1 to TRBJ2-2; D might be TRBD1 (5 bases). Per germline, CDR1 SGHRS and CDR2 YFSETQ. This CDR3 has 15 residues. The germline V and J ends were trimmed by 0 bases and 5 bases, with 11 bases remaining between them. CDR3 bases: TGCGCCAGCAGCTTGGGACAGAGGCAAACCGGGGAGCTGTTTTTT. Protein product: CASSLGQRQTGELFF.

V and J are TRBV6-5 and TRBJ1-1, with D perhaps matching TRBD1 (5 bases). Germline assignment: CDR1 MNHEY and CDR2 SVGAGI. V was clipped by 7 bases and J by 0 bases, with 9 bases between them. CDR3 length equals 13 residues. CDR3 sequence reads: CASNWDLNTEAFF. The CDR3 region has the DNA TGTGCCAGCAACTGGGACTTGAACACTGAAGCTTTCTTT.

V gene TRBV5-1 combines with J gene TRBJ2-4; 7 nucleotides match TRBD2. Germline trimming cut 0 bases from V and 0 bases from J; bases unmatched to any gene: 6. Germline assignment: CDR1 SGHRS and CDR2 YFSETQ. The CDR3 has 17 residues. Here the CDR3 DNA reads TGCGCCAGCAGCTTGGGAGGGGCGGGAGTAGCCAAAAACATTCAGTACTTC. Translated, it gives CASSLGGAGVAKNIQYF.

The V call is TRBV30, the J call TRBJ1-6; perhaps TRBD1 as D (6 bases). V lost 5 bases, J lost 9 bases, and 14 bases lay in between. This CDR3 is 13 amino acids long. Germline lookup yields CDR1 GTSNPN and CDR2 SVGIG (reference sequence). The CDR3 sequence: CAWSAGASSPLHF. The CDR3 nucleotides are TGTGCCTGGTCCGCGGGGGCGAGTTCACCCCTCCACTTT.

This clone was observed once. The genes are TRBV12-3 or TRBV12-4 and TRBJ1-4; D remains ambiguous. The CDR3 extends over 12 amino acids. V lost 3 bases to trimming and J lost 8 bases, with 7 bases between them. DNA for the CDR3: TGTGCCAGCAGTTTCGTGACAGAAAAACTGTTTTTT. It is translated as CASSFVTEKLFF.

The rearrangement uses TRBV19 and TRBJ2-7; 7 positions match TRBD2. With 1 base clipped from V and 3 bases from J, the junction kept 3 bases outside the gene matches. Germline V lookup: CDR1 LNHDA, CDR2 SQIVND (reference sequence). The CDR3 runs to 14 residues. CDR3 nucleotide sequence: TGTGCCAGTAGTATAGCGACGGGGGGCTACGAGCAGTACTTC. Its protein is CASSIATGGYEQYF.

This clone was recorded only once. V is TRBV30 and J is TRBJ2-5; 11 bases agree with TRBD2. J lost 4 bases, V lost 0 bases, and 7 bases had no gene match. CDR3 length equals 16 residues. In germline, CDR1 is GTSNPN, CDR2 SVGIG (reference sequence). In nucleotides, the CDR3 is TGTGCCTGGAGTGTTACCGGGACTAGCGGTTTAGAGACCCAGTACTTC. The encoded protein is CAWSVTGTSGLETQYF. The whole variable domain, filled in from reference TRBV30 and TRBJ2-5, reads SQTIHQWPATLVQPVGSPLSLECTVEGTSNPNLYWYRQAAGRGLQLLFYSVGIGQISSEVPQNLSASRPQDRQFILSSKKLLLSDSGFYLCAWSVTGTSGLETQYFGPGTRLLVL.

The chain recombines TRBV6-6 with TRBJ2-1, with D tentatively TRBD2 (5 bases). The germline V and J ends were trimmed by 4 bases and 10 bases, with 17 bases remaining between them. The CDR3 covers 14 residues. Germline V lookup: CDR1 MNHNY, CDR2 SVGAGI (reference sequence). CDR3 protein: CASSSLTREGEQFF. The CDR3 coding sequence is TGTGCCAGCAGTTCTCTTACTAGGGAAGGAGAGCAGTTCTTC.

The table lists this clone with a count of one. The chain uses TRBV11-3 and TRBJ2-7; 9 bases agree with TRBD1. V trimming: 6 bases; J trimming: 6 bases; junction bases outside the gene matches: 12. Germline V lookup: CDR1 SGHNT, CDR2 YENEEA. This CDR3 region has 15 residues. CDR3 DNA sequence: TGTGCCAGCAGTTCCTGGACAGGGGCCGAAGCCGAGCAGTACTTC. Translating gives CASSSWTGAEAEQYF.

This clone was seen at least ten times. The chain carries TRBV28 and TRBJ1-3; TRBD1 might be the D (5 bases). This CDR3 contains 14 residues. The V gene lost 4 bases and the J gene lost 2 bases, with 9 bases spanning the gap. Germline CDR1 MDHEN, CDR2 SYDVKM. CDR3: CASSSTEPGNTIYF. CDR3 DNA sequence: TGTGCCAGCAGTTCGACAGAGCCTGGAAACACCATATATTTT. Together with reference TRBV28 and TRBJ1-3, the CDR3 gives the full variable domain: DVKVTQSSRYLVKRTGEKVFLECVQDMDHENMFWYRQDPGLGLRLIYFSYDVKMKEKGDIPEGYSVSREKKERFSLILESASTNQTSMYLCASSSTEPGNTIYFGEGSWLTVV.

This chain connects TRBV18 to TRBJ1-4, with 7 positions matching TRBD1. V dropped 1 base and J dropped 1; count of bases not matched to a gene: 0. Germline V gives CDR1 KGHSH, CDR2 LQKENI. The CDR3 consists of 15 residues. The CDR3 region has the DNA TGTGCCAGCTCACCACGGACAGGAACTAATGAAAAACTGTTTTTT. Amino acids: CASSPRTGTNEKLFF. Full variable domain (outside the CDR3, taken from reference TRBV18 and TRBJ1-4): NAGVMQNPRHLVRRRGQEARLRCSPMKGHSHVYWYRQLPEEGLKFMVYLQKENIIDESGMPKERFSAEFPKEGPSILRIQQVVRGDSAAYFCASSPRTGTNEKLFFGSGTQLSVL.

A few counts support this clone. The genes are TRBV5-5 and TRBJ1-1; D unresolved. Per the germline V gene, CDR1 is SGHKS and CDR2 is YYEKEE (reference sequence). This CDR3 spans 12 amino acids. V lost 3 bases to trimming and J lost 4 bases, with 7 bases between them. CDR3 DNA sequence: TGTGCCAGCAGCTCGAGTGGCACTGAAGCTTTCTTT. Translated: CASSSSGTEAFF.